The TCR beta chain under discussion was sequenced for a study of a mutant IDH1 vaccine in newly diagnosed glioma. Across the whole study: Earlier therapy was either radiotherapy, temozolomide, or both, and most got both.

The CDR3 totals 14 residues. The V gene lost 0 bases and the J gene lost 6 bases, with 8 bases spanning the gap. Germline V gene data show CDR1 as MGHRA and CDR2 as YSYEKL. Described time point: week 11, during vaccination. In the vaccine, a single dose held 300 ug of the mutant IDH1 20-mer peptide, along with topical imiquimod. Each of the donors came in with new WHO grade 3 or 4 astrocytomas that were IDH1-mutant and ATRX-lost. To note about this clone: Its target is unknown.

The data were produced by immunoSEQ multiplex PCR, yet TCRdb's version contains in-frame clones alone and is incomplete. This table has about 130,000 clones, 80% appearing once. The chain carries TRBV4-1 and TRBJ2-2; weak D call: TRBD1 (5 bases). This specimen was PBMCs, taken from a glioma patient whose treatment included an IDH1 peptide vaccine. The origin of this receptor is a man aged 35-49 years with glioma. The CDR3 coding sequence is TGCGCCAGCAGCCAAGACAGGGCGGCCGGGGAGCTGTTTTTT. This encodes CASSQDRAAGELFF.